This T cell receptor beta chain was recovered during a study of cytomegalovirus exposure and HLA in healthy donors. This table comes from immunoSEQ multiplex PCR, and its TCRdb copy is limited to in-frame clones, with some not included. The sample carries about 79,000 clones, roughly 93% recorded once. This CDR3 spans 15 amino acids. Looked up from germline, CDR1 is SGHRS and CDR2 is YFSETQ. Trimming removed 4 bases from V and 5 bases from J, with 15 bases in between. The chain has TRBV5-1 and TRBJ1-4; a possible D gene is TRBD1 (5 bases). The sample comprised PBMCs. This receptor was obtained from a woman aged 25-40 years in good health and CMV-seronegative. The CDR3 loop reads CASSMTSGVNEKLFF. DNA of the CDR3: TGCGCCAGCAGCATGACTTCGGGGGTCAATGAAAAACTGTTTTTT.